One sample yielded the 7 T cell receptor beta chains listed below, sequenced in a study of blood T cell repertoires in COVID-19. The repertoire was sequenced with immunoSEQ multiplex PCR; TCRdb's copy has only in-frame clones and lacks some. The sample has fewer than 350,000 clones, roughly 88% seen once. The sequenced sample was PBMCs or T cells enriched from blood (not recorded which). The receptors stem from a woman aged 40 to 50 with acute COVID-19.

This chain uses TRBV6-5 with TRBJ1-2, with TRBD1 matching 8 bases. There are 16 residues in the CDR3. CDR1 is MNHEY, CDR2 SVGAGI, per germline. With V trimmed by 4 bases and J by 6 bases, 13 bases remained unmatched. CDR3 amino acids: CASSSFHGQGVDGYTF. As DNA, the CDR3 is TGTGCCAGCAGTTCCTTTCACGGACAGGGCGTTGATGGCTACACCTTC.

CDR3 nucleotide sequence: TGTGCCAGCAGTACCCGGACAGCGAAGACCTATGGCTACACCTTC. Protein product: CASSTRTAKTYGYTF. This rearrangement joins TRBV6-2 or TRBV6-3 to TRBJ1-2; TRBD1 might be the D (6 bases). V gave up 5 bases and J gave up 4 bases, with 17 bases separating them. Per the germline V gene, CDR1 is MNHEY and CDR2 is SVGEGT. The CDR3 extends over 15 amino acids.

This sequence joins TRBV18 and TRBJ2-7; D is perhaps TRBD2 (7 bases). CDR3 length: 13 residues. Trimming shortened V by 5 bases and J by 3 bases, and 11 bases separated the two germline ends. Germline assignment: CDR1 KGHSH and CDR2 LQKENI. CDR3 nucleotide sequence: TGTGCCAGCTCAGCGGGGGCAAACTACGAGCAGTACTTC. Amino acids: CASSAGANYEQYF.

This clone was detected once. The chain combines TRBV2 with TRBJ1-2, with 10 bases that match TRBD1. The J segment lost 3 bases and the V segment lost 6 bases, leaving 4 bases of the junction unmatched. This CDR3 spans 14 amino acids. Germline CDR1 SNHLY, CDR2 FYNNEI. The CDR3 is CASRRDRGDYGYTF. CDR3 DNA: TGTGCCAGCAGACGGGACAGGGGCGACTATGGCTACACCTTC. Together with reference TRBV2 and TRBJ1-2, the CDR3 gives the full variable domain: EPEVTQTPSHQVTQMGQEVILRCVPISNHLYFYWYRQILGQKVEFLVSFYNNEISEKSEIFDDQFSVERPDGSNFTLKIRSTKLEDSAMYFCASRRDRGDYGYTFGSGTRLTVV.

V and J are TRBV27 and TRBJ2-3; no reliable D call. Germline CDR1 and CDR2: MNHEY and SMNVEV (reference sequence). Trimming removed 7 bases from V and 0 bases from J, with 14 bases in between. The CDR3 length is 15 residues. The CDR3 DNA follows: TGTGCCAGCACCCCCCAGCGAGAAAGCACAGATACGCAGTATTTT. It translates to CASTPQRESTDTQYF.

The rearrangement uses TRBV11-3 and TRBJ2-7, with 8 bases aligning to TRBD2. With 7 bases clipped from V and 4 bases from J, the junction kept 9 bases outside the gene matches. The length of the CDR3 is 14 residues. The germline V gene encodes CDR1 SGHNT and CDR2 YENEEA. The CDR3 sequence is CASTPGGTPYEQYF. In DNA, the CDR3 is TGTGCCAGCACCCCGGGGGGGACCCCTTACGAGCAGTACTTC.

The chain has TRBV7-9 and TRBJ2-2; 10 bases match TRBD2. With V trimmed by 3 bases and J by 5 bases, 9 bases remained unmatched. This CDR3 has 17 residues. Germline V gene data show CDR1 as SEHNR and CDR2 as FQNEAQ (reference sequence). The CDR3 is CASSFPAGGPGTGELFF. Written as DNA, the CDR3 is TGTGCCAGCAGCTTCCCAGCGGGAGGGCCAGGGACCGGGGAGCTGTTTTTT.